The 14 T cell receptor beta chains below all came from one sample that was sequenced in a study of identical twins. TCRdb re-called the 5' RACE reads through MiXCR, storing one row per CDR3 protein. The data hold around 280,000 distinct CDR3 sequences, with about 8.1% observed a single time. These data were also filed under a second study, of yellow fever vaccine responses in identical twins.

The sequenced sample consisted of memory (CD45RO+) T cells sorted from blood. The receptors here all came from a woman between 18 and 29 years old in good health.

Only a few counts were recorded for this clonotype. CDR3 residues: CASSSPLRAAEAFF. CDR3 nucleotide sequence: TGTGCCAGCAGTTCGCCCCTGAGGGCCGCTGAAGCTTTCTTT. The gene calls are TRBV3-1 and TRBJ1-1; no definite D call. Germline V lookup: CDR1 LGHDT, CDR2 YNNKEL (reference sequence). The ends were cut back, 6 bases at V and 6 bases at J, with 17 bases in the middle. The CDR3 has 14 amino acids.

This clonotype was counted a few times. This chain joins TRBV5-1 and TRBJ2-3; 9 nucleotides line up with TRBD2. The CDR3 runs 17 residues. Trimming removed 1 base from V and 3 bases from J; junction bases left unmatched: 9. The germline gives CDR1 SGHRS, CDR2 YFSETQ. The CDR3 nucleotides read TGCGCCAGCAGCTTGTTTGGGCGGGGGGGCCAAACAGATACGCAGTATTTT. Translated, it gives CASSLFGRGGQTDTQYF.

The rearrangement links TRBV3-2 to TRBJ2-1; the table's D gene call, TRBD2, was not cross checked with the DNA. TRBV3-2 is flagged as a pseudogene. The CDR3 is 17 residues long. The CDR3 sequence is CACTAPKLAGGYNEQFF. In DNA, the CDR3 is TGTGCCTGCACCGCCCCCAAGCTAGCGGGAGGGTACAATGAGCAGTTCTTC.

V usage is TRBV24-1 and J usage is TRBJ2-7, with D possibly being TRBD2 (6 bases). CDR3 length equals 14 residues. V lost 2 bases and J 4 bases, leaving 11 bases between the germline ends. Germline CDR1 and CDR2: KGHDR and SFDVKD. In DNA, the CDR3 is TGTGCCACCAGTGATTGGAGGGGAAGGTACGAGCAGTACTTC. It translates to CATSDWRGRYEQYF.

The genes are TRBV10-3 and TRBJ1-6, with D unclear. The germline gives CDR1 ENHRY, CDR2 SYGVKD. Trimming removed 1 base at V and 5 bases at J, with 9 bases between. The length of the CDR3 is 15 residues. CDR3 bases: TGTGCCATCAGTGAGTTTGAGGCCGATAATTCACCCCTCCACTTT. Its protein product is CAISEFEADNSPLHF.

This clonotype was recorded a few times. The CDR3 here is CASSPQVHEQFF. Here the CDR3 DNA reads TGTGCCAGCAGTCCCCAGGTCCATGAGCAGTTCTTC. The chain carries TRBV6-1 and TRBJ2-1, with unresolved D. Germline loops: CDR1 MNHNS, CDR2 SASEGT. Trimming pared 5 bases from V and 8 bases from J, leaving 10 bases between. The length of the CDR3 is 12 residues.

This clonotype was counted only a few times. The chain couples TRBV20-1 to TRBJ2-2; D not certain. Per the germline V gene, CDR1 is DFQATT and CDR2 is SNEGSKA (reference sequence). The CDR3 runs 11 residues. Trimming took off 4 bases at V and 10 bases at J, with 10 bases between the two ends. The CDR3 is CSATRRAELFF. CDR3 DNA: TGCAGTGCTACCCGTCGGGCGGAGCTGTTTTTT.

This clonotype was detected ten times or more. The DNA for the CDR3 is TGCAGTGCCACTCCGGGACAGGGTAGGGTTTCACCCCTCCACTTT. It yields the protein CSATPGQGRVSPLHF. The chain recombines TRBV20-1 with TRBJ1-6; 9 nucleotides match TRBD1. The germline gives CDR1 DFQATT, CDR2 SNEGSKA (reference sequence). The CDR3 length is 15 residues. V trimming: 6 bases; J trimming: 9 bases; junction bases outside the gene matches: 12.

This clonotype was found many times. The chain combines TRBV4-1 with TRBJ2-1, with D hard to call. Looked up from germline, CDR1 is MGHRA and CDR2 is YSYEKL. CDR3 length equals 16 residues. V shed 1 base and J shed 0 bases, with 10 bases lying between them. The CDR3 sequence: CASSQVNLVSYNEQFF. The DNA for the CDR3 is TGCGCCAGCAGCCAAGTTAATTTAGTCTCCTACAATGAGCAGTTCTTC.

V and J are TRBV5-1 and TRBJ2-7; D perhaps matches TRBD2 (5 bases). In germline, CDR1 is SGHRS, CDR2 YFSETQ. V was trimmed by 0 bases and J by 3 bases, leaving 25 bases between them. The CDR3 length is 19 residues. In DNA, the CDR3 is TGCGCCAGCAGCTTGGAGTCTTTTCTGTTTCGCGGGTTCTACTACGAGCAGTACTTC. Amino acid sequence: CASSLESFLFRGFYYEQYF.

The chain recombines TRBV28 with TRBJ2-6; possible D gene TRBD1, 6 bases. Germline CDR1 MDHEN, CDR2 SYDVKM. V lost 6 bases to trimming and J lost 3 bases, with 12 bases between them. CDR3 size: 15 residues. The CDR3 nucleotides read TGTGCCAGCAGAGACAGGCTGGTTGGGGCCAACGTCCTGACTTTC. Its translation: CASRDRLVGANVLTF.

This clonotype was seen ten or more times. This sequence joins TRBV27 and TRBJ2-7; the D gene is possibly TRBD1 (8 bases). The CDR3 has 14 amino acids. The V gene's germline CDR1 is MNHEY and CDR2 SMNVEV (reference sequence). V dropped 6 bases and J dropped 2 bases, with 14 bases sitting between them. The CDR3 sequence is CASRGQGGTYEQYF. As DNA, the CDR3 is TGTGCCAGCAGAGGACAGGGAGGGACCTACGAGCAGTACTTC.

The chain is built from TRBV6-1 and TRBJ2-7, with TRBD1 matching 8 bases. The germline V gene has CDR1 MNHNS and CDR2 SASEGT. This CDR3 has 15 amino acids. V shed 4 bases, J shed 2 bases, and the junction held 7 bases outside the gene matches. Here the CDR3 reads CASSAGQGVTYEQYF. In nucleotides, the CDR3 is TGTGCCAGCAGTGCTGGACAGGGAGTAACCTACGAGCAGTACTTC.

This clonotype has only a few counts. The chain links TRBV19 to TRBJ1-5, with a possible D match to TRBD1 (5 bases). The length of the CDR3 is 17 residues. In germline, CDR1 is LNHDA, CDR2 SQIVND (reference sequence). V was cut by 3 bases and J by 2 bases, with 17 bases left in between. CDR3 region: CASSIGGWGGGNQPQHF. The CDR3 DNA is TGTGCCAGTAGTATCGGGGGATGGGGAGGAGGCAATCAGCCCCAGCATTTT.